The 25 T cell receptor beta chains given below trace back to one sample, sequenced in a study of T cells after yellow fever vaccination. MiXCR was run by TCRdb on the 5' RACE reads, yielding one entry per CDR3 protein. The sample carries about 220,000 distinct CDR3 sequences, roughly 3.3% recorded once. The material was CD4+ T cells sorted from PBMCs, obtained 10 days after the yellow fever booster vaccination. All receptors come from a man between 18 and 35 years old who received the YFV17D yellow fever vaccine.

This clonotype has more than one count but fewer than ten. The genes are TRBV5-1 and TRBJ1-4; 7 bases are a match to TRBD1. This CDR3 has 13 amino acids. The junction had 6 bases not matched to a gene; V was cut back by 5 bases and J by 8 bases. CDR1 and CDR2 from the germline V gene are SGHRS and YFSETQ. CDR3 DNA: TGCGCCAGCAGGTCTGGGACAGAAGAAAAACTGTTTTTT. Translated, it gives CASRSGTEEKLFF. The complete variable domain, with remaining parts taken from reference TRBV5-1 and TRBJ1-4, reads KAGVTQTPRYLIKTRGQQVTLSCSPISGHRSVSWYQQTPGQGLQFLFEYFSETQRNKGNFPGRFSGRQFSNSRSEMNVSTLELGDSALYLCASRSGTEEKLFFGSGTQLSVL.

This clonotype showed up many times. The chain is built from TRBV7-9 and TRBJ1-1; no firm D call. V gave up 5 bases and J gave up 0 bases, with 7 bases separating them. The CDR3 loop spans 13 amino acids. CDR1 and CDR2 (germline): SEHNR, FQNEAQ (reference sequence). CDR3 sequence: CASSRVVNTEAFF. The CDR3 DNA sequence: TGTGCCAGCAGCCGGGTGGTGAACACTGAAGCTTTCTTT.

This clonotype has only a few counts. The chain uses TRBV3-1 and TRBJ1-5, with D possibly TRBD1 on 6 matching bases. The V gene lost 5 bases and the J gene lost 7 bases, with 18 bases spanning the gap. Germline CDR1 is LGHDT and CDR2 is YNNKEL (reference sequence). The CDR3 covers 15 residues. The CDR3 region has the DNA TGTGCCAGCAGCTCGTTGGGGGGGGCGGACCAGCCCCAGCATTTT. Amino acid sequence: CASSSLGGADQPQHF.

This clonotype appeared many times. CDR3: CASSLDRWGELFF. The CDR3 coding sequence is TGTGCCAGCAGCTTGGACAGGTGGGGGGAGCTGTTTTTT. J is TRBJ2-2 and V is TRBV5-5; a possible D gene is TRBD1 (5 bases). The germline V gene has CDR1 SGHKS and CDR2 YYEKEE (reference sequence). The CDR3 is 13 amino acids. Trimming removed 0 bases at V and 8 bases at J, with 8 bases between.

This clonotype has a count of ten or more. The chain recombines TRBV20-1 with TRBJ2-3; D is perhaps TRBD1 (7 bases). CDR1 and CDR2 (germline): DFQATT, SNEGSKA (reference sequence). Trimming shortened V by 4 bases and J by 3 bases, and 14 bases separated the two germline ends. CDR3 size: 14 residues. The CDR3 sequence: CSANDRAGTDTQYF. The CDR3 DNA sequence: TGCAGTGCTAACGACAGGGCGGGGACAGATACGCAGTATTTT.

V gene TRBV4-2 combines with J gene TRBJ1-3; perhaps TRBD1 as D (6 bases). Germline CDR1 reads LGHNA; CDR2 reads YNFKEQ. This CDR3 is 17 amino acids long. Trimming removed 5 bases from V and 1 base from J, with 18 bases in between. CDR3 nucleotide sequence: TGTGCCAGCAGCGGATCAACAGGGTTTCGATCTGGAAACACCATATATTTT. Translation gives CASSGSTGFRSGNTIYF.

This clonotype was detected ten times or more. The rearrangement joins TRBV6-5 to TRBJ1-6; D ambiguous. CDR3 size: 13 residues. Trimming pared 7 bases from V and 7 bases from J, leaving 11 bases between. Germline loops: CDR1 MNHEY, CDR2 SVGAGI. CDR3 sequence: CASKKATNSPLHF. The CDR3, as DNA: TGTGCCAGCAAGAAGGCTACCAATTCACCCCTCCACTTT.

The V gene is TRBV4-2, the J gene TRBJ2-3; TRBD2 aligns across 7 bases. With 2 bases clipped from V and 4 bases from J, the junction kept 9 bases outside the gene matches. The germline V gene encodes CDR1 LGHNA and CDR2 YNFKEQ. The CDR3 extends over 16 amino acids. The CDR3 region is CASSQIWSSGSDTQYF. The CDR3 DNA sequence: TGTGCCAGCAGCCAAATTTGGTCTAGCGGCTCAGATACGCAGTATTTT.

V usage is TRBV28 and J usage is TRBJ1-6; TRBD1 matches at 9 bases. From germline, CDR1 is MDHEN and CDR2 SYDVKM. V trimming: 3 bases; J trimming: 5 bases; junction bases outside the gene matches: 5. The CDR3 has 16 amino acids. Here the CDR3 DNA reads TGTGCCAGCAGTTTCGGGACAGGGCGCAATAATTCACCCCTCCACTTT. It is translated as CASSFGTGRNNSPLHF.

This clonotype was seen at least ten times. The chain joins TRBV7-2 to TRBJ2-5, with 7 bases that match TRBD1. The ends lost 2 bases at V and 5 bases at J; junction bases unmatched: 5. The CDR3 spans 14 residues. CDR1 is SGHTA and CDR2 is FQGNSA in the germline V gene. The CDR3 region is CASSLNRGLETQYF. DNA of the CDR3: TGTGCCAGCAGCTTAAACAGGGGATTGGAGACCCAGTACTTC. Full variable domain (remainder filled in from reference TRBV7-2 and TRBJ2-5): GAGVSQSPSNKVTEKGKDVELRCDPISGHTALYWYRQSLGQGLEFLIYFQGNSAPDKSGLPSDRFSAERTGGSVSTLTIQRTQQEDSAVYLCASSLNRGLETQYFGPGTRLLVL.

At least ten counts were recorded for this clonotype. The V call is TRBV20-1, the J call TRBJ2-4, with 7 positions matching TRBD1. The germline CDR1 and CDR2 sequences are DFQATT and SNEGSKA (reference sequence). Trimming removed 5 bases from V and 6 bases from J; junction bases left unmatched: 7. CDR3 length: 13 residues. The chain's CDR3 is CSADTGAGNIQYF. DNA for the CDR3: TGCAGTGCTGATACAGGGGCGGGAAACATTCAGTACTTC.

There are many counts of this clonotype. V is TRBV5-6 and J is TRBJ2-7; D ambiguous. This CDR3 has 12 amino acids. Deletions cut 1 base from V and 2 bases from J, with 4 bases between. The germline gives CDR1 SGHDT, CDR2 YYEEEE. CDR3 coding DNA: TGTGCCAGCAGCTTGTATACCTACGAGCAGTACGTC. Residues: CASSLYTYEQYV.

In this sample, this clonotype turned up many times. This rearrangement joins TRBV7-9 to TRBJ2-2; tentative D call: TRBD2 (6 bases). The CDR3 extends over 15 amino acids. Trimming took 2 bases from V and 1 from J, leaving 8 bases between them. Germline V gene lookup returns CDR1 SEHNR and CDR2 FQNEAQ (reference sequence). CDR3 loop: CASSLPGLNTGELFF. Written as DNA, the CDR3 is TGTGCCAGCAGCTTACCGGGACTGAACACCGGGGAGCTGTTTTTT.

This clonotype has only a few counts. The genes are TRBV12-3 or TRBV12-4 and TRBJ1-5; TRBD1 might be the D (5 bases). V was shortened by 4 bases and J by 4 bases, with 5 bases between the two germline ends. The CDR3 sequence is 12 residues long. The CDR3 loop is CASSSGNQPQHF. DNA of the CDR3: TGTGCCAGCAGTTCAGGGAATCAGCCCCAGCATTTT.

V and J are TRBV30 and TRBJ2-7; the D gene could be TRBD1 or TRBD2 (5 bases each). The CDR3 spans 14 residues. The germline V gene has CDR1 GTSNPN and CDR2 SVGIG (reference sequence). V gave up 8 bases and J gave up 0 bases, with 17 bases separating them. The CDR3, as DNA: TGTGCCCCAAACCGGGACGATCGCTCCTACGAGCAGTACGTC. Translated: CAPNRDDRSYEQYV.

This clonotype was counted at least ten times. J is TRBJ2-7 and V is TRBV9; D possibly matches TRBD1 or TRBD2 (5 bases each). Germline-derived CDR1 and CDR2 are SGDLS and YYNGEE. Deletions cut 4 bases from V and 5 bases from J, with 19 bases between. The CDR3 spans 15 residues. This CDR3 reads CASSFPATVGDEQYV. The CDR3 coding sequence is TGTGCCAGCAGCTTCCCCGCGACAGTCGGGGACGAGCAGTACGTC.

This clonotype was seen many times. The J gene is TRBJ1-2, the V gene TRBV6-6, with D perhaps TRBD1 (6 bases). V lost 6 bases to trimming and J lost 6 bases, with 20 bases between them. The CDR3 runs 15 residues. Germline-derived CDR1 and CDR2 are MNHNY and SVGAGI (reference sequence). This chain's CDR3 is CASRAPGGRVDGYTF. The CDR3 coding sequence is TGTGCCAGCAGAGCCCCTGGGGGGCGGGTCGATGGCTACACCTTC.

In this sample, this clonotype turned up many times. The chain employs TRBV5-1 and TRBJ1-4, with D possibly matching TRBD1 (5 bases). This CDR3 spans 16 amino acids. The germline CDR1 and CDR2 sequences are SGHRS and YFSETQ. V dropped 1 base and J dropped 6 bases, with 16 bases sitting between them. The CDR3 reads CASSLYLARGDEKLFF. The CDR3 DNA reads TGCGCCAGCAGCTTGTACCTTGCCCGGGGGGATGAAAAACTGTTTTTT.

The V gene is TRBV20-1, the J gene TRBJ2-1; tentative D call: TRBD1 (6 bases). Trimming left V 3 bases short and J 8 bases short, with 17 bases between. This CDR3 is built from 14 residues. Germline lookup yields CDR1 DFQATT and CDR2 SNEGSKA (reference sequence). In nucleotides, the CDR3 is TGCAGTGCTAGTCTGGGGGCAGGTGTCCATGAGCAGTTCTTC. The encoded protein is CSASLGAGVHEQFF.

The CDR3 loop is CSAQLGLYNEQFF. CDR3 bases: TGCAGTGCGCAGCTTGGACTATACAATGAGCAGTTCTTC. The chain couples TRBV20-1 to TRBJ2-1, with D perhaps matching TRBD2 (6 bases). Trimming cost V 6 bases and J 4 bases, with 13 bases left between them. Germline V gene lookup returns CDR1 DFQATT and CDR2 SNEGSKA (reference sequence). The CDR3 has 13 residues.

This clonotype has more than one count but fewer than ten. The chain links TRBV4-2 to TRBJ2-1; D unclear. Germline CDR1 and CDR2: LGHNA and YNFKEQ. The germline V and J ends were trimmed by 2 bases and 5 bases, with 10 bases remaining between them. CDR3 length equals 14 residues. Here the CDR3 reads CASSQLDTHNEQFF. In DNA form, the CDR3 reads TGTGCCAGCAGCCAACTTGACACCCACAATGAGCAGTTCTTC.

This chain connects TRBV10-3 to TRBJ1-2; the D gene is possibly TRBD1 (6 bases). CDR1 and CDR2 from the germline V gene are ENHRY and SYGVKD. The CDR3 covers 14 residues. V shed 4 bases and J shed 3 bases, with 12 bases lying between them. Here the CDR3 reads CAISVWGPDYGYTF. The DNA of the CDR3 is TGTGCCATCAGTGTTTGGGGGCCTGACTATGGCTACACCTTC.

This clonotype was recorded a few times. The V gene is TRBV6-2 or TRBV6-3, the J gene TRBJ2-6; 7 bases line up with TRBD2. V dropped 5 bases and J dropped 1; count of bases not matched to a gene: 5. This CDR3 comprises 16 residues. Germline loops: CDR1 MNHEY, CDR2 SVGEGT. CDR3: CASSGAGSSGANVLTF. DNA of the CDR3: TGTGCCAGCAGTGGAGCGGGGTCTTCTGGGGCCAACGTCCTGACTTTC.

The chain links TRBV10-3 to TRBJ2-6; TRBD1 agrees at 12 bases. V was clipped by 6 bases and J by 3 bases; unmatched bases: 9. This CDR3 has 18 residues. Germline V CDR1 and CDR2: ENHRY, SYGVKD. This CDR3 is CAIRSGTGGSNGANVLTF. The CDR3 coding sequence is TGTGCCATCAGATCCGGGACAGGGGGCTCGAATGGGGCCAACGTCCTGACTTTC.

This clonotype has more than one count but fewer than ten. V gene TRBV21-1 combines with J gene TRBJ1-5; TRBD1 was called by the table and not checked on the DNA. TRBV21-1 is annotated as a pseudogene. CDR3 length equals 15 residues. The DNA of the CDR3 is TGTGCCAGCAGCAAAGCGCACAGGGTCGGTCAGCCCCAGCATTTT. It encodes CASSKAHRVGQPQHF.